This TCR beta chain was observed in a study of metastatic and nonmetastatic thyroid tumors. Overall study context: Where malignant and benign thyroid patients were concerned, repertoires were compared across blood and tumor or nodule tissue.

V was clipped by 1 base and J by 0 bases, with 6 bases between them. Germline V gives CDR1 SGHNT, CDR2 YENEEA. The CDR3 has 14 amino acids. Original methodology: A classifier of distant metastasis in papillary thyroid cancer was built from CDR3 differences (across clinicopathological groups). TCRdb re-clonotyped the PCR reads through MiXCR. Clone size and V and J calls follow TCRdb, not the original study. The sample has tens of thousands of clones, 25% to 35% seen once. Thyroid surgery was performed in patients who had received no treatment beforehand. This clone was counted at least ten times. Other DNA sequences in the same sample also yield this CDR3.

The chain couples TRBV11-3 to TRBJ1-1; no definite D call. The specimen sequenced was blood. The receptor comes from a female donor with papillary thyroid cancer or a benign thyroid nodule (not recorded which). Some clones in this sample may be carry-over from other donors' samples. CDR3 loop: CASSLGGVNTEAFF. In DNA form, the CDR3 reads TGTGCCAGCAGCTTAGGGGGTGTGAACACTGAAGCTTTCTTT.